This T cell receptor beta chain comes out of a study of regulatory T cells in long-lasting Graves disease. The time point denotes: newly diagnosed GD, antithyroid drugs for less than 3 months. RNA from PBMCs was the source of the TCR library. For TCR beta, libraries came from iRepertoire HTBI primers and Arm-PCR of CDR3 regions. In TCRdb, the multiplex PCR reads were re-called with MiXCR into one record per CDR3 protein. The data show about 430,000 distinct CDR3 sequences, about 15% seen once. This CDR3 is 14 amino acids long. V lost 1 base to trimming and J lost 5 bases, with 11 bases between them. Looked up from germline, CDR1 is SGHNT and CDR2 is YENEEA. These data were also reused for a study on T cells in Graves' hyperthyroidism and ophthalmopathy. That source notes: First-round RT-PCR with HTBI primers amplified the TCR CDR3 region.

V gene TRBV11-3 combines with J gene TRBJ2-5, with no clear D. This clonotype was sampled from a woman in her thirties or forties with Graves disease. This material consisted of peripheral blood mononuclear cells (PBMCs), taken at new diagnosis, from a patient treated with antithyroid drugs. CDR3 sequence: CASSLASGFETQYF. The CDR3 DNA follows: TGTGCCAGCAGCTTAGCGTCAGGTTTTGAGACCCAGTACTTC.